This T cell receptor beta chain emerged from a study of technical replicates of blood from a handful of donors. The germline V and J ends were trimmed by 0 bases and 6 bases, with 15 bases remaining between them. The germline CDR1 and CDR2 sequences are LNHDA and SQIVND (reference sequence). The CDR3 totals 17 residues. Profiling relied on immunoSEQ multiplex PCR, and the TCRdb table lists in-frame clones only, not all of them. Of roughly 65,000 clones listed, approximately 84% are singletons. The TCR was taken from a human donor in good health. Some clones in this sample may be carry-over from other donors' samples. Sequences were obtained from PBMCs. The V and J genes are TRBV19 and TRBJ1-6; the D gene is possibly TRBD1 (6 bases). CDR3 DNA sequence: TGTGCCAGTAGTATAGATCCCAGCGGCAGGGGTAATTCACCCCTCCACTTT. Translated, it gives CASSIDPSGRGNSPLHF.